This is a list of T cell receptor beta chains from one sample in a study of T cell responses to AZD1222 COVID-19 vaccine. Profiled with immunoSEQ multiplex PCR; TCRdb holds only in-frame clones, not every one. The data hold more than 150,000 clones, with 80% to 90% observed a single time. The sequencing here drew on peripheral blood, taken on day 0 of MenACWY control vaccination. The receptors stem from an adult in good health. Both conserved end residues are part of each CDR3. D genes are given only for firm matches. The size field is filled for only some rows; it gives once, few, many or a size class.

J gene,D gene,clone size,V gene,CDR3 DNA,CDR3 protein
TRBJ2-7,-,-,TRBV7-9,TGTGCCAGCAGCTTAAAGACAGTATCCTACGAGCAGTACTTC,CASSLKTVSYEQYF
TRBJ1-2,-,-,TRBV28,TGTGCCAGCTCCAGGGGTGGATCTTACTCCTATGGCTACACCTTC,CASSRGGSYSYGYTF
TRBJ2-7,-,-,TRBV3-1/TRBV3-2,TGTGCCAGCAGCCAAGCACTAGCCTACGAGCAGTACTTC,CASSQALAYEQYF
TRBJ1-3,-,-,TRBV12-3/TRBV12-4,TGTGCCAGCAGGCCGGACTCTGGAAACACCATATATTTT,CASRPDSGNTIYF
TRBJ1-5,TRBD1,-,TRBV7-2,TGTGCCAGCGCCGAGGGGGCGGGCAATCAGCCCCAGCATTTT,CASAEGAGNQPQHF
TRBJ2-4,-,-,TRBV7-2,TGTGCCAGCAGCTTGCTCCCCAAAAACATTCAGTACTTC,CASSLLPKNIQYF
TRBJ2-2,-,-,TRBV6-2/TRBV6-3,TGTGCCAGCAGCCGTACAGGGAACACCGGGGAGCTGTTTTTT,CASSRTGNTGELFF
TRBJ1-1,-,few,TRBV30,TGTGCCTGGGGCCCCGGCTATACCAGCACTGAAGCTTTCTTT,CAWGPGYTSTEAFF
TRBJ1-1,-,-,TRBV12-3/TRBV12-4,TGTGCCAGCAGTTTGGGTACGAACACTGAAGCTTTCTTT,CASSLGTNTEAFF
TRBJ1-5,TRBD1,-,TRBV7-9,TGTGCCAGCAGCCGTGGACAGGGGGATCAGCCCCAGCATTTT,CASSRGQGDQPQHF
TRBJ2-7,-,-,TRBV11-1,TGTGCCAGCAGCTTCACTCCTGGCGAGCAGTACTTC,CASSFTPGEQYF
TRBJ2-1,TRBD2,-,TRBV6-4,TGTGCCAGCAGTGACGAAGGGACTAGAACATACAATGAGCAGTTCTTC,CASSDEGTRTYNEQFF
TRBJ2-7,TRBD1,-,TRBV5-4,TGTGCCAGCAGCTCTTCTATGACAGGGGGGCACGAGCAGTACTTC,CASSSSMTGGHEQYF
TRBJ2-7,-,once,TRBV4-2,TGTGCCAGCAGCCAAGGACCCCTTGAAGAGCAGTACTTC,CASSQGPLEEQYF
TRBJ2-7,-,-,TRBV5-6,TGTGCCAGCAGCTTCAGCAGGGGGGCCGAGCAGTACTTC,CASSFSRGAEQYF
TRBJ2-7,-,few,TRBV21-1,TGTGCCAGCAGCAAAGGGGTCTACGAGCAGTACTTC,CASSKGVYEQYF
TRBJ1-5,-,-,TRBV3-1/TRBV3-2,TGTGCCAGCAGCCAAGATACGCTGCCCAATCAGCCCCAGCATTTT,CASSQDTLPNQPQHF
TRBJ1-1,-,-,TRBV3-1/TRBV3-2,TGTGCCAGCAGCCAAAGTTCAGGGGTCGCGGGAGCTTTCTTT,CASSQSSGVAGAFF
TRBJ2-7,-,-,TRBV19,TGTGCCAGTAGTATGTCCCCACTAAACGAGCAGTACTTC,CASSMSPLNEQYF
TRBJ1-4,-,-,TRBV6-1,TGTGCCAGCAGTGAAGTAAGGCGGCGGGGAAGGGAAAAACTGTTTTTT,CASSEVRRRGREKLFF
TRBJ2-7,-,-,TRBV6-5,TGTGCCAGCACTGCGGGACAATTCTACGAGCAGTACTTC,CASTAGQFYEQYF
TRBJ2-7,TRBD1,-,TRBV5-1,TGCGCCAGCAGCTTAGGCGGGGGGACAGGGGAGTTTTTC,CASSLGGGTGEFF
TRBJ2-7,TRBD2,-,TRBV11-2,TGTGCCAGCAGCTTAGCGGCTAGCGGGGGGGCAGGGTCCTACGAGCAGTACTTC,CASSLAASGGAGSYEQYF
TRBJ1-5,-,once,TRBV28,TGTGCCAGCAGTTTATTAGTCGGCAACAGCAATCAGCCCCAGCATTTT,CASSLLVGNSNQPQHF
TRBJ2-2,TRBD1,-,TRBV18,TGTGCCAGCTCCCCCTGGACAGGGGGAATCGCCGGGGAGCTGTTTTTT,CASSPWTGGIAGELFF
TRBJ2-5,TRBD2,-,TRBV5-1,TGCGCCAGCAGCTTGCTCCTAGCGGGATTAGAGACCCAGTACTTC,CASSLLLAGLETQYF
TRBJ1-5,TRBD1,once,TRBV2,TGTGCCAGCAGTACCGGGACAGGGGGCCGAAAAAGCAATCAGCCCCAGCATTTT,CASSTGTGGRKSNQPQHF
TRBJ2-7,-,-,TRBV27,TGTGCCAGCAGATCCTCCGGGACAAGTAACGAGCAGTACTTC,CASRSSGTSNEQYF
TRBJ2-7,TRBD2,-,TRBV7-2,TGTGCCAGCAGCCTCGGGACTAGCTCCTACGAGCAGTACTTC,CASSLGTSSYEQYF
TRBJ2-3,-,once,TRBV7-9,TGTGCCAGCAGCTTAGCGGACGGGTTGAGCACAGATACGCAGTATTTT,CASSLADGLSTDTQYF
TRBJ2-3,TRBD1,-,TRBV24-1,TGTGCCACCAGTGATTTGCAAGCTGGGCAGGGGGCGGGTACGCAGTATTTT,CATSDLQAGQGAGTQYF
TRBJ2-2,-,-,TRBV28,TGTGCCAGCAGTAAATTCGGGGGCACCGGGGAGCTGTTTTTT,CASSKFGGTGELFF
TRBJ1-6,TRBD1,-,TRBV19,TGTGCCAGTAGTAGCGGGACAGACCTTTATAATTCACCCCTCCACTTT,CASSSGTDLYNSPLHF
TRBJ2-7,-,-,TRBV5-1,TGCGCCAGCAGCTTGGGGGCAGTAAACTCCTACGAGCAGTACTTC,CASSLGAVNSYEQYF
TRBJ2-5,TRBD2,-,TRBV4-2,TGTGCCAGCAGCCCGGTTTTTAGCGGGAGAATAGAGACCCAGTACTTC,CASSPVFSGRIETQYF
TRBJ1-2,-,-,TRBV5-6,TGTGCCAGCAGCTCCCCCGGGATTTCGACCTATGGCTACACCTTC,CASSSPGISTYGYTF
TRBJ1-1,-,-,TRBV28,TGTGCCACCCGGGACGTAAGGACCAACAAGGGGACTGAAGCTTTCTTT,CATRDVRTNKGTEAFF
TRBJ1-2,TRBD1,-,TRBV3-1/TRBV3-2,TGTGCCAGCAGCGCAGCCCTGGGGACAGGGGGCGCAGGGTATGGCTACACCTTC,CASSAALGTGGAGYGYTF
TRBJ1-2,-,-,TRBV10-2,TGCGCCAGCAGTGACAGTAACTATGGCTACACCTTC,CASSDSNYGYTF
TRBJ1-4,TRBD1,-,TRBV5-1,TGCGCCAGCAGCCCTCGACAGGGGGAGAGCGAAAAACTGTTTTTT,CASSPRQGESEKLFF
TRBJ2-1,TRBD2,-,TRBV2,TGTGCCAGCAGGCTGGAACTAGCGGGGGCCTACAATGAGCAGTTCTTC,CASRLELAGAYNEQFF